The next 32 T cell receptor beta chains were all read from a single sample in a study of T cells after yellow fever vaccination. TCRdb re-called the 5' RACE reads through MiXCR, storing one row per CDR3 protein. The sample lists hundreds of thousands of distinct CDR3 sequences, approximately 12% seen once, with 3.2% in the top ten. The source was CD4+ T cells sorted from PBMCs, collected 15 days after the yellow fever booster vaccination. The receptors originated from a man aged 18 to 30 who received the YFV17D yellow fever vaccine.

This clonotype was seen only a few times. The chain carries TRBV6-1 and TRBJ1-2; the D gene is possibly TRBD1 (5 bases). Germline lookup yields CDR1 MNHNS and CDR2 SASEGT. V dropped 7 bases and J dropped 8 bases, with 23 bases sitting between them. This CDR3 region has 15 residues. CDR3 sequence (DNA): TGTGCCAGCACGTTGGGGGACCCGGGTCGGGACGGCTACACCTTC. Translation: CASTLGDPGRDGYTF.

This clonotype was counted a few times. This chain connects TRBV5-4 to TRBJ2-3; D is ambiguous. This CDR3 comprises 16 residues. V lost 4 bases and J 1 base, leaving 16 bases between the germline ends. Per the germline V gene, CDR1 is SGHNT and CDR2 is YYREEE (reference sequence). CDR3 in amino acids: CASSPTVRAGTDTQYF. The CDR3 coding sequence is TGTGCCAGCAGCCCAACGGTACGCGCGGGCACAGATACGCAGTATTTT.

J is TRBJ1-2 and V is TRBV6-6; 7 bases agree with TRBD1. With 8 bases clipped from V and 8 bases from J, the junction kept 14 bases outside the gene matches. The CDR3 is 14 amino acids. Germline V gives CDR1 MNHNY, CDR2 SVGAGI (reference sequence). The CDR3 sequence: CASDYMGLGGGYTF. CDR3 nucleotide sequence: TGTGCCAGCGATTATATGGGGTTAGGGGGCGGCTACACCTTC.

This clonotype was found many times. The rearrangement joins TRBV5-1 to TRBJ2-7, with 7 bases identical to TRBD1. The CDR3 is made up of 15 amino acids. Germline CDR1 and CDR2: SGHRS and YFSETQ. Trimming took 1 base from V and 2 from J; bases not matched to a gene: 6. CDR3 sequence: CASSLSTGNPYEQYV. CDR3 sequence (DNA): TGCGCCAGCAGCTTGTCGACAGGGAATCCCTACGAGCAGTACGTC.

This clonotype was found many times. The chain carries TRBV25-1 and TRBJ2-3; D unclear. V shed 2 bases and J shed 7 bases, with 4 bases lying between them. Per the germline V gene, CDR1 is MGHDK and CDR2 is SYGVNS. This CDR3 is 11 amino acids long. The CDR3 coding sequence is TGTGCCAGCAGTGAAATGAATACGCAGTATTTT. As protein: CASSEMNTQYF.

This chain joins TRBV28 and TRBJ2-3, with 8 bases lining up with TRBD1. The V gene end was trimmed by 0 bases and the J gene end by 2 bases; junction bases not matched to a gene: 1. The germline V gene encodes CDR1 MDHEN and CDR2 SYDVKM. The length of the CDR3 is 15 residues. The CDR3, as DNA: TGTGCCAGCAGTTTATGGGGACAGGACACAGATACGCAGTATTTT. It encodes CASSLWGQDTDTQYF.

This clonotype was observed many times. The chain recombines TRBV10-3 with TRBJ2-7; D might be TRBD1 (5 bases). The CDR3 is made up of 15 amino acids. CDR1 and CDR2 (germline): ENHRY, SYGVKD. Trimming removed 3 bases from V and 6 bases from J, with 18 bases in between. CDR3 sequence reads: CAISDPHGLGPEQYF. The CDR3 nucleotides read TGTGCCATCAGTGACCCCCACGGGTTGGGGCCCGAGCAGTACTTC.

This clonotype was seen a handful of times. The rearrangement uses TRBV7-9 and TRBJ2-1; possible D gene TRBD1, 6 bases. Trimming removed 5 bases from V and 2 bases from J, with 16 bases in between. Germline CDR1 and CDR2: SEHNR and FQNEAQ (reference sequence). The CDR3 is 16 amino acids. CDR3 in amino acids: CASSPIQGRAYNEQFF. The CDR3 nucleotides read TGTGCCAGCAGCCCGATACAGGGTCGGGCCTACAATGAGCAGTTCTTC.

This clonotype was detected only a few times. The V call is TRBV4-3, the J call TRBJ2-7; 9 nucleotides align to TRBD2. The trim removed 4 bases at V and 3 bases at J, leaving 10 bases unmatched. Germline CDR1 reads LGHNA; CDR2 reads YSLEER. The CDR3 spans 16 residues. The CDR3 protein is CASSRVSGGINYEQYF. CDR3 bases: TGCGCCAGCAGCCGGGTTAGCGGGGGTATAAACTACGAGCAGTACTTC.

The chain employs TRBV27 and TRBJ2-3, with a weak D call TRBD2 (7 bases). V was trimmed by 8 bases and J by 2 bases, leaving 23 bases between them. CDR1 and CDR2 from the germline V gene are MNHEY and SMNVEV (reference sequence). The CDR3 totals 17 residues. The CDR3 sequence: CASAISRGAGLTDTQYF. CDR3 DNA: TGTGCCAGCGCGATAAGCCGGGGGGCCGGCCTCACAGATACGCAGTATTTT.

This clonotype was recorded a few times. This chain links TRBV5-1 with TRBJ2-2, with D perhaps TRBD2 (6 bases). The CDR3 is 14 residues long. Germline lookup yields CDR1 SGHRS and CDR2 YFSETQ. Trimming took 5 bases from V and 9 from J, leaving 17 bases between them. The CDR3 spells CASSVRELYRELFF. DNA for the CDR3: TGCGCCAGCAGTGTCCGGGAGCTCTACCGGGAGCTGTTTTTT.

This clonotype was observed a handful of times. This chain uses TRBV7-9 with TRBJ2-3; 10 positions match TRBD2. CDR3 length: 17 residues. CDR1 and CDR2 (germline): SEHNR, FQNEAQ (reference sequence). V shed 1 base, J shed 0 bases, and the junction held 4 bases outside the gene matches. Written as DNA, the CDR3 is TGTGCCAGCAGCTTAGAGGGACTAGCGATTAGCACAGATACGCAGTATTTT. It yields the protein CASSLEGLAISTDTQYF.

V is TRBV4-2 and J is TRBJ2-7, with a tentative D call TRBD1 (7 bases). The CDR3 spans 15 residues. Germline lookup yields CDR1 LGHNA and CDR2 YNFKEQ. Deletions cut 0 bases from V and 6 bases from J, with 15 bases between. The DNA for the CDR3 is TGTGCCAGCAGCCAAGATCCAGGGGGAGGTATCGAGCAGTACTTC. This codes for CASSQDPGGGIEQYF.

This clonotype turned up a few times. This chain links TRBV12-3 or TRBV12-4 with TRBJ1-3; D gene ambiguous. The CDR3 contains 17 residues. Trimming took 3 bases from V and 0 from J, leaving 15 bases between them. CDR3 sequence: CASSFPWTGISGNTIYF. CDR3 DNA sequence: TGTGCCAGCAGTTTCCCCTGGACGGGGATCTCTGGAAACACCATATATTTT.

This clonotype was counted many times. The chain joins TRBV2 to TRBJ2-5; D unclear. The CDR3 contains 13 residues. Germline CDR1 reads SNHLY; CDR2 reads FYNNEI. Deletions cut 3 bases from V and 4 bases from J, with 9 bases between. The CDR3 loop is CASSDVGRETQYF. The CDR3 DNA follows: TGTGCCAGCAGTGATGTAGGCCGAGAGACCCAGTACTTC.

The chain combines TRBV9 with TRBJ2-3; 8 bases map to TRBD2. J lost 4 bases, V lost 4 bases, and 5 bases had no gene match. Per germline, CDR1 SGDLS and CDR2 YYNGEE. The CDR3 covers 14 residues. CDR3 amino acids: CASSYGGAADTQYF. CDR3 DNA sequence: TGTGCCAGCAGCTACGGGGGGGCCGCAGATACGCAGTATTTT.

The chain employs TRBV7-9 and TRBJ2-7, with D perhaps matching TRBD2 (6 bases). The CDR3 runs 12 residues. CDR1 is SEHNR, CDR2 FQNEAQ, per germline (reference sequence). CDR3 DNA sequence: TGTGCCAGCAGCTGGGGAGGCTACGAGCAGGACGTC. Its translation: CASSWGGYEQDV.

This clonotype has a handful of counts. The CDR3 loop reads CASSLGTVLDGYTF. In nucleotides, the CDR3 is TGCGCCAGCAGCTTGGGGACAGTTTTAGATGGCTACACCTTC. The chain is built from TRBV5-1 and TRBJ1-2, with a tentative D call TRBD1 (6 bases). The CDR3 contains 14 residues. Germline CDR1 SGHRS, CDR2 YFSETQ. V shed 0 bases and J shed 6 bases, with 12 bases lying between them.

The chain carries TRBV6-6 and TRBJ2-3, with TRBD2 matching 13 bases. This CDR3 comprises 16 residues. The J segment lost 4 bases and the V segment lost 4 bases, leaving 5 bases of the junction unmatched. Looked up from germline, CDR1 is MNHNY and CDR2 is SVGAGI (reference sequence). In DNA, the CDR3 is TGTGCCAGCAGTTTCATACTAGCGGGGGGGGCAGATACGCAGTATTTT. Its translation is CASSFILAGGADTQYF.

The chain has TRBV12-3 or TRBV12-4 and TRBJ1-4; weak D call: TRBD1 (5 bases). The CDR3 has 14 residues. The V end was cut by 7 bases, the J end by 10 bases, with 19 bases between. Here the CDR3 reads CASTPRAGNTKLFF. CDR3 DNA: TGTGCCAGCACCCCCAGGGCGGGCAACACAAAACTGTTTTTT.

V gene TRBV7-9 combines with J gene TRBJ1-1; 11 nucleotides line up with TRBD1. The CDR3 runs 13 residues. From germline, CDR1 is SEHNR and CDR2 FQNEAQ (reference sequence). Trimming cost V 5 bases and J 8 bases; bases outside gene matches: 4. CDR3 bases: TGTGCCAGCAGCCAGCGGACAGGGGGCGAAGCTTTCTTT. Translated: CASSQRTGGEAFF.

This clonotype occurred a few times. This chain uses TRBV5-1 with TRBJ2-4; D is perhaps TRBD1 or TRBD2 (5 bases each). The CDR3 has 14 amino acids. V was cut by 2 bases and J by 6 bases, with 12 bases left in between. Germline V CDR1 and CDR2: SGHRS, YFSETQ. The CDR3 region has the DNA TGCGCCAGCAGCTTTCAGGGAGATGGAAACATTCAGTACTTC. Protein: CASSFQGDGNIQYF.

This clonotype was seen more than once but under ten times. This rearrangement joins TRBV6-2 or TRBV6-3 to TRBJ2-5, with unresolved D. The germline V and J ends were trimmed by 8 bases and 6 bases, with 10 bases remaining between them. There are 11 residues in the CDR3. Germline loops: CDR1 MNHEY, CDR2 SVGEGT. CDR3 nucleotides: TGTGCCAGCGCCCTGGGGAAGACCCAGTACTTC. Translated: CASALGKTQYF.

The CDR3 DNA reads as TGTGCCATCACTAGCGGGGAACATGAGCAGTTCTTC. Its translation: CAITSGEHEQFF. The V gene is TRBV5-4, the J gene TRBJ2-1; 10 positions agree with TRBD2. In germline, CDR1 is SGHNT, CDR2 YYREEE (reference sequence). Losses at the gene ends were 9 bases for V and 8 bases for J; bases not matched to a gene: 5. This CDR3 has 12 amino acids.

The chain is built from TRBV6-2 or TRBV6-3 and TRBJ2-7; 8 bases line up with TRBD1. The J segment lost 2 bases and the V segment lost 4 bases, leaving 4 bases of the junction unmatched. The CDR3 runs 14 residues. Germline CDR1 reads MNHEY; CDR2 reads SVGEGT. The CDR3 nucleotides are TGTGCCAGCAGTTCGGGACAGGCTCCCTACGAGCAGTACTTC. This encodes CASSSGQAPYEQYF.

The rearrangement links TRBV9 to TRBJ2-5, with 7 bases identical to TRBD1. J was trimmed by 3 bases and V by 0 bases; bases with no gene match: 5. CDR3 length: 15 residues. CDR1 and CDR2 from the germline V gene are SGDLS and YYNGEE. As DNA, the CDR3 is TGTGCCAGCAGCGTAGCGGCTGGGACAGAAGAGACCCAGTACTTC. It codes for CASSVAAGTEETQYF.

In its sample, this clonotype was seen many times. The gene calls are TRBV7-3 and TRBJ2-1, with TRBD2 identical over 8 bases. The germline V gene has CDR1 SGHTA and CDR2 FQGTGA. There are 16 residues in the CDR3. Trimming cost V 3 bases and J 0 bases; bases outside gene matches: 4. The DNA of the CDR3 is TGTGCCAGCAGCTTCCTTAGCGGGGCCTCCTACAATGAGCAGTTCTTC. Translation gives CASSFLSGASYNEQFF.

This clonotype was counted between two and nine times. This chain joins TRBV12-3 or TRBV12-4 and TRBJ2-7; D call uncertain. V lost 2 bases and J lost 0, with 8 bases in between. The CDR3 is 14 amino acids. The CDR3 DNA reads TGTGCCAGCAGTTTACAAATTTACTCCTACGAGCAGTACTTC. Encoded protein: CASSLQIYSYEQYF.

The chain joins TRBV5-1 to TRBJ1-1; tentatively, D is TRBD1 (5 bases). Germline lookup yields CDR1 SGHRS and CDR2 YFSETQ. Trimming left V 1 base short and J 5 bases short, with 6 bases between. The CDR3 is 12 residues long. CDR3 bases: TGCGCCAGCAGCTTGAAGGGGACTGAAGCTTTCTTT. As protein: CASSLKGTEAFF.

The genes are TRBV19 and TRBJ1-5, with D uncertain. Germline V CDR1 and CDR2: LNHDA, SQIVND (reference sequence). CDR3 length equals 15 residues. Trimming pared 3 bases from V and 6 bases from J, leaving 15 bases between. This CDR3 reads CASSMQAVSSQPQHF. The CDR3 bases are TGTGCCAGTAGTATGCAGGCAGTTTCTAGTCAGCCCCAGCATTTT.

The chain couples TRBV7-9 to TRBJ2-3; no firm D call. The germline V gene has CDR1 SEHNR and CDR2 FQNEAQ (reference sequence). Trimming took off 5 bases at V and 6 bases at J, with 9 bases between the two ends. The CDR3 consists of 12 residues. The CDR3: CASSGFGDTQYF. In DNA form, the CDR3 reads TGTGCCAGCAGCGGTTTTGGGGATACGCAGTATTTT.

This clonotype has just a few counts. The genes are TRBV2 and TRBJ2-5; D is unresolved. V was pared by 7 bases and J by 2 bases, with 14 bases between. Germline-derived CDR1 and CDR2 are SNHLY and FYNNEI. CDR3 length: 14 residues. As DNA, the CDR3 is TGTGCCAGCACCGAAAGGAATGGGCAAGAGACCCAGTACTTC. This encodes CASTERNGQETQYF.